This T cell receptor beta chain stems from a study of blood T cell repertoires in COVID-19. As for the study in general: The United States, Italy and Spain were the sources of the acute and convalescent COVID-19 samples.

The length of the CDR3 is 14 residues. Germline V lookup: CDR1 LGHDT, CDR2 YNNKEL (reference sequence). This clone was recorded a few times. An end of the junction differs from the germline gene, which may be a read error. Profiled with immunoSEQ multiplex PCR; TCRdb holds only in-frame clones, not every one. There are 300,000 to 350,000 clones in the sample; more than 90% occur only once, and around 4.2% lies in the top ten. The study recruited exposed participants who had met a COVID-19 case within 2 weeks before entry. The receptor's source is a woman in her 30s who had been exposed to COVID-19. V usage is TRBV3-1 (or the pseudogene TRBV3-2) and J usage is TRBJ1-2; the match to TRBD1 covers 8 bases. Material: PBMCs or T cells enriched from blood (not recorded which). The CDR3 loop is CASSQDWTGKLSTF. CDR3 in DNA: TGTGCCAGCAGTCAAGACTGGACAGGGAAATTAAGCACCTTC.